The text below deals with one T cell receptor (beta chain). Its antigen is not known. Replicate PCRs run on sorted subsets employed 200 ng DNA, 30,000 to 35,000 T cell genomes. TCRdb keeps only in-frame clones here, not all; method: immunoSEQ multiplex PCR. The sample lists around 700,000 clones, about 90% seen once, with about 24% in the top ten. In the naive CD8 group, cells lacked CD45RO and were positively selected for CCR7, so terminally differentiated effector memory CD45RA+ cells were left out. The germline V and J ends were trimmed by 3 bases and 1 base, with 6 bases remaining between them. Germline values: CDR1 MDHEN, CDR2 SYDVKM. The CDR3 sequence is 13 residues long. The data stem from a study of shared clonotypes between healthy human individuals. The study's findings and limits: Memory subsets generally showed lower estimated richness than naive subsets.

The rearrangement uses TRBV28 and TRBJ1-1; D is undetermined. This clonotype was obtained from a man younger than 45 in good health. The specimen sequenced was naive CD8+ T cells sorted from blood. The CDR3 here is CASSLAENTEAFF. The CDR3 region has the DNA TGTGCCAGCAGTTTGGCGGAGAACACTGAAGCTTTCTTT.